This T cell receptor beta chain was sequenced during a study of blood T cell repertoires in COVID-19. The repertoire was sequenced with immunoSEQ multiplex PCR; TCRdb's copy has only in-frame clones and lacks some. The sample holds 250,000 to 350,000 clones, 88% seen once. The CDR3 spans 13 residues. Germline V CDR1 and CDR2: SGHRS, YFSETQ. Trimming removed 1 base from V and 8 bases from J, with 11 bases in between. This TCR was sampled from a woman aged 55-70 years in a cohort exposed to, infected with or recovered from COVID-19 (not recorded which). J is TRBJ2-3 and V is TRBV5-1, with D possibly matching TRBD2 (5 bases). Sequenced input: PBMCs or T cells enriched from blood (not recorded which). CDR3 DNA sequence: TGCGCCAGCAGCTTGACTAGTCTGGGTACGCAGTATTTT. It is translated as CASSLTSLGTQYF.